Listed below are T cell receptor beta chains from one sample, sequenced in a study of T-cell memory formation after mild COVID-19. TCRdb reprocessed the 5' RACE reads via MiXCR and lists one record per CDR3 protein. The sample holds around 25,000 distinct CDR3 sequences, 7.4% seen once. Material: PBMCs or a T cell subset sorted from them (not recorded which). Receptors originate from an adult woman who had mild COVID-19 (a few samples of this study predate the infection). Cell type and time point are not known. CDR3s include the opening cysteine and the closing phenylalanine or tryptophan. D genes are given only for firm matches. Where a row states a size, it is once, few, many or the class of an expanded clone; other rows omit it.

size: many; D: -; V: TRBV7-2; CDR3: CASSLEPSRRHIGFF
size: many; D: -; V: TRBV27; CDR3: CASSFSGRGMNTEAFF
size: many; D: -; V: TRBV4-1; CDR3: CASSQDPGLPYEQYF
size: many; D: TRBD2; V: TRBV19; CDR3: CASSPSGLGYEQYF
size: many; D: -; V: TRBV3-1; CDR3: CASSRTTGVTDTQYF
size: many; D: TRBD1; V: TRBV20-1; CDR3: CSAGDRGRFQPQHF
size: many; D: -; V: TRBV12-3/TRBV12-4; CDR3: CASSLSRGYEQYF
size: many; D: -; V: TRBV4-2; CDR3: CASSQEGGGEAFF
size: many; D: TRBD2; V: TRBV6-1; CDR3: CASIQGLAGVWETQYF
size: medium-sized; D: TRBD2; V: TRBV5-1; CDR3: CASSLDLAGGREQFF
size: many; D: TRBD1; V: TRBV5-1; CDR3: CASSLEPQGARATEAFF
size: many; D: -; V: TRBV5-5; CDR3: CASSFSGGGGTEAFF
size: few; D: -; V: TRBV20-1; CDR3: CSARTAREHNEQFF
size: many; D: -; V: TRBV12-3/TRBV12-4; CDR3: CASSLDRTRGGSYEQYF
size: many; D: -; V: TRBV24-1; CDR3: CATSDTGSGPEAFF
size: many; D: -; V: TRBV12-3/TRBV12-4; CDR3: CASSSRPRDSERYEQYF
size: few; D: -; V: TRBV11-3; CDR3: CASSLDRGDTGELFF
size: many; D: TRBD1; V: TRBV5-5; CDR3: CASSLGVDRASQPQHF
size: few; D: TRBD2; V: TRBV27; CDR3: CASKGTSTYEQYF
size: many; D: -; V: TRBV6-5; CDR3: CASSYSRNSYSYNEQFF
size: many; D: -; V: TRBV5-5; CDR3: CASSYRDGNQPQHF
size: many; D: TRBD1; V: TRBV7-9; CDR3: CASSLGTGTNQPQHF
size: -; D: TRBD2; V: TRBV7-9; CDR3: CASSLVGRRERSRNEQFF
size: -; D: -; V: TRBV12-3/TRBV12-4; CDR3: CASSFGIETQYF
size: many; D: -; V: TRBV20-1; CDR3: CSASDSSYEQYF
size: many; D: -; V: TRBV6-5; CDR3: CASSYSDSEGEQYF
size: medium-sized; D: -; V: TRBV5-1; CDR3: CASSAHNEQFF
size: many; D: -; V: TRBV9; CDR3: CASSVGQTGELFF
size: many; D: -; V: TRBV21-1; CDR3: CASSPRQGVYEQYF
size: many; D: TRBD1; V: TRBV13; CDR3: CASRAGQGYNEQFF
size: many; D: TRBD1; V: TRBV12-3/TRBV12-4; CDR3: CASRRGQMNTEAFF
size: many; D: -; V: TRBV7-3; CDR3: CASSSGGTDTQYF
size: many; D: TRBD2; V: TRBV12-3/TRBV12-4; CDR3: CASSPPPGGVNTGELFF
size: many; D: -; V: TRBV7-9; CDR3: CASSSPAVSYNEQFF
size: many; D: -; V: TRBV19; CDR3: CASSRFKSSYNEQFF
size: -; D: TRBD1; V: TRBV19; CDR3: CASSRDRGNYGYTF
size: many; D: -; V: TRBV7-8; CDR3: CASTLRGDFGPQHF